This T cell receptor (beta chain) appears in the sequencing data of a study of cytomegalovirus exposure and HLA in healthy donors (dated by TCRdb to 2015 to 2018). General notes on the study: An earlier analysis of some 600 of the donors reported over 250 Gb of sequence data and around 100 million unique TCR beta sequences obtained from about 180 million T cells. An early release covering roughly 640 HLA-typed donors comprised roughly 300 gigabases of sequencing data and around 80 million unique TCR sequences. Of the roughly 400 genotyped donors, around 81% fell in the genetic ancestry cluster associated with self-reported Caucasian donors. The study aimed to test whether signatures of past pathogen exposure could be identified by cataloging public T cell receptors. Using immunosequencing, the study profiled T cell repertoires from fewer than 850 subjects and related those repertoires to cytomegalovirus serostatus. A separate validation cohort of 100 to 150 different subjects was used in addition to the 666-subject first cohort. The study combined high-throughput TCR immunosequencing, statistical association of individual TCRs with disease status, and machine learning to predict cytomegalovirus infection status. In a later analysis, previously published TCR beta repertoires from some 640 donors were re-analyzed and high-resolution HLA genotyping was added so that TCR occurrence patterns could be studied. Rather than using new phenotypic data, the later analysis identified candidate immune exposures from TCR beta sequences and from how often those sequences occurred across donors. An earlier analysis of about 620 of the donors applied high-throughput TCR beta sequencing to assess whether each TCR beta V gene segment acted as functional or pseudogenic. Alongside the repertoire data, information on donor age, sex, ethnicity and CMV serostatus was compiled. A later genetic analysis took genome-wide SNP genotypes for about three fifths of the 666 donors and used that subset as a discovery cohort. All discovery cohort repertoires had been generated on a single sequencing platform. Class I and class II HLA loci were covered by the typing at four-digit resolution. The number of donors typed differed by locus, with about 629-630 for A, B, C, DRB1 and DQB1, 522 for DQA1, 606 for DPA1, and some 440 for DPB1. Because of strong linkage in the cohort, 5 or 6 DR-DQ haplotypes were treated as single units for association and clustering. Among roughly 400 genotyped donors of the cohort, an average of roughly 230,000 unique TCR beta nucleotide sequences was sequenced per donor, of which 15% to 20% were non-productive. Here is what the overall study found, with its caveats: In a later analysis, HLA-associated TCR beta chains were found to be more clonally expanded and to have lower generation probabilities than equally common non-associated chains. V-gene and J-gene trimming of TCR beta chains was associated with a missense DCLRE1C variant in a later genetic analysis, and the association was replicated in an independent cohort. When HLA alleles, especially DR and DQ, strongly co-occurred, attributing TCR associations to individual alleles was difficult. While some public TCRs were present in many individuals, most TCR sequences turned up only very rarely across donors. The classifier was reported to diagnose cytomegalovirus status with high specificity and sensitivity in both the original cohort and the validation cohort. The study gave a list of 150 to 200 TCR beta chains associated with cytomegalovirus. The cohort was sequenced for TCR beta chains only, and without alpha or paired-chain data the features that could be detected were limited. A later analysis found that TCR association rates varied across HLA loci, with DRB1 alleles showing the most associated TCRs and HLA-C alleles the fewest. A later analysis found that most CMV-associated TCR beta chains appeared HLA-restricted, with HLA associations seemingly driven largely by CMV exposure. In a later analysis, over 15,000 TCR beta sequences were associated with specific HLA alleles at a false discovery rate of 0.05. A further reported finding was that TCR beta sequences accurately predicted the HLA-A and HLA-B alleles for most subjects in the first cohort. The sequencing pipeline was judged likely to have produced a cluster of highly shared sequence variants as a technical artifact. HLA typing was unavailable for some donors at each locus, so association tests used only the typed subset. It was suggested by the authors that the approach could potentially be generalized to other disease states and immunological phenotypes. Some IMGT-functional V segments, including TRBV6-2 and TRBV6-3, could not be distinguished by the 87-base-pair reads and were therefore excluded. Roughly uniform sequencing depth across donors was assumed in presence/absence analyses, although this assumption may not hold. The only immune exposure information available for the cohort was CMV serostatus. In vitro tests confirmed that a few of the cytomegalovirus-associated TCR beta chains recognize cytomegalovirus antigens. In a later genetic analysis, fewer N-insertions in productive TCRs were reported among donors in an Asian-associated ancestry cluster than the roughly 700-donor mean. According to a later analysis, parvovirus B19, influenza, CMV and Epstein-Barr virus appeared linked to several top co-occurrence clusters. Fewer than 20 rarely observed V segments, including chromosome 9 orphons, were excluded from the earlier analysis of approximately 500 of the donors because counts were too low. An earlier analysis of roughly 570 of the donors showed that most TCR beta V segments appeared in productive rearrangements either about 87% or about 30% of the time, which broadly matched IMGT annotations. Linkage disequilibrium might explain the correlated functional status among segregating V segments, but an unknown experimental factor could not be excluded.

The CDR3 has 16 amino acids, counting the end cysteine and phenylalanine. The DNA shown is the 48-base CDR3, in frame from base 1. Trimming removed 5 bases from V and 4 bases from J; the gene matches leave 9 bases unexplained. Per the germline V gene (reference sequence), LNHDA is the CDR1 and SQIVND is the CDR2. This clone was observed a few times. Its recognized antigen is unknown. Qualities for individual bases were not recorded, and no much larger clone is one base off. The cohort consisted of 600 to 700 healthy bone marrow donors. All cohort members were sampled while nominally healthy, although unrecorded immune exposures were likely present. The donor tested CMV seropositive, placing the donor among the approximately 310 seropositive members of the cohort. Each donor provided a peripheral blood sample, and peripheral blood mononuclear cells were used for TCR beta sequencing. Genomic DNA was extracted from the blood cell samples with the Qiagen DNeasy Blood Extraction Kit.

Receptor amplification or capture employed the immunoSEQ multiplex PCR assay. A mixture of 60 forward primers for TCR Vbeta segments and 13 reverse primers for TCR Jbeta segments was used in the multiplex PCR. Amplification of the CDR3 region of rearranged TCR beta genes was performed with a multiplex PCR assay on genomic DNA. The amplified TCR beta libraries were sequenced on the Illumina HiSeq System as 87-base-pair reads. The paper's data handling went like this. In a later analysis, tens of millions of unique TCR beta chains were counted across the roughly 700 repertoires, and about 10 million of these chains were shared by at least two donors. To remove PCR and sequencing errors, raw reads were error-corrected and collapsed into unique sequences using a nearest-neighbor algorithm that merged closely related sequences. To assign V, D and J gene segments, CDR3 sequences were aligned to IMGT reference sequences. For a sequence to be retained, a match of at least six nucleotides to both a V gene segment and a J gene segment was required. Rearrangements were classified as productive when the CDR3 lacked stop codons and remained in frame with V and J, and all other rearrangements were classified as non-productive. Following IMGT convention, CDR3 was defined as the stretch from the second conserved V-encoded cysteine up to the conserved J-encoded phenylalanine. In an earlier analysis of 587 of the donors, sequences lacking an unambiguous match to a single V gene segment were excluded. An earlier analysis of 500 to 600 of the donors classified V segments as functional when productive rearrangements were above 56.7% and as segregating when the standard deviation between donors was above 5%. A statistical classification framework was built to diagnose cytomegalovirus status from the catalog of TCR beta chain sequences. A later analysis assigned V and J genes by comparing TCR nucleotide sequences with IMGT/GENE-DB human TR gene sequences. The TCRdist pipeline was used in a later analysis to assign CDR3 sequences and most-parsimonious VDJ recombination scenarios. In a later analysis, each TCR beta chain was defined by its CDR3 amino acid sequence together with its V-gene family, and reads without a unique V-gene family were excluded. A later analysis removed 592 highly shared, low-generation-probability nucleotide sequences to deal with suspected cross-contamination and a sequencing artifact. In a later analysis, a clonal expansion index for each public chain was calculated from normalized within-repertoire ranks of inferred template counts. In a later analysis, generation probabilities were computed with a VDJ recombination model fitted to out-of-frame rearrangements, and the resulting probabilities were checked against IGoR. In a later analysis, hypergeometric tests were used to score TCR-TCR, TCR-HLA and TCR-CMV co-occurrence, with a repertoire-size bias correction applied to TCR pairs. A later analysis estimated false discovery rates by permuting HLA or CMV assignments 20 times. In a later analysis, co-occurring TCRs were grouped using DBSCAN, and TCRdist sequence similarity was added for clustering within HLA-allele-positive subsets. For co-occurrence clustering, repertoires with fewer than 30,000 or more than 120,000 public chains were excluded, along with 4 to 6 repertoires with anomalous nucleotide sharing. TCRdb provides this immuneACCESS table in a form limited to in-frame rearrangements. Some clones are lacking; in checked studies, under half of them reflect an unresolved V gene, and why the rest are absent is not known. Clone size and the V and J calls come from that table; the DNA yielded D and trimming. This sample comprises 35,000 to 40,000 clones, over 40% of them detected only once. The ten largest account for around 6.2% of the sample.

The sequenced sample was PBMCs. Recombination connected TRBV19 to TRBJ2-1, with 9 middle bases fitting TRBD2. The sequence was collected from a middle-aged woman in good health and CMV-seropositive. Here the CDR3 is given as CASSLSSGVPYNEQFF. The sequence in DNA is TGTGCCAGTAGTCTCTCTAGCGGGGTTCCTTACAATGAGCAGTTCTTC.